This note documents a single T cell receptor (beta chain) sequence. A read error may account for a junction end that differs from germline. The data derive from a study of blood T cell repertoires in COVID-19. At the level of the study: Italy, Spain and the United States were the sources of the convalescent and acute COVID-19 samples. PBMCs, B-cell-depleted T cells, or T cells were the source of the cDNA or gDNA that made up the material.

Assay: immunoSEQ multiplex PCR; the TCRdb copy retains only in-frame clones and omits some. The repertoire holds 80,000 or so clones, with less than 85% as singletons. This TCR was recovered from a woman in her seventies with acute or convalescent COVID-19. Sequenced: peripheral blood.

The CDR3 coding sequence is TGTGCCAGCAGTCTGACAGGGGAGGGGAACTACTTC. Amino acids: CASSLTGEGNYF. The V gene is TRBV2, the J gene TRBJ1-2, with TRBD1 matching 8 bases. Germline loops: CDR1 SNHLY, CDR2 FYNNEI. This CDR3 has 12 residues.